Below are 15 T cell receptor beta chains sequenced from a single sample in a study of molecular identifiers for immune sequencing clone quantification. TCRdb reprocessed the PCR reads with MiXCR, giving one entry per CDR3 protein. The table records more than 450,000 distinct CDR3 sequences, 20% to 25% of them present only once. What was sequenced was naive CD8+ T cells from blood, with Jurkat cell RNA spiked in. Stated subset: FACS-sorted CD8+CD4-CCR7+CD45RA+ naive T cells. The receptors originated from a human donor in good health. Some libraries in this study had Jurkat cell RNA spiked in.

This clonotype was detected only a few times. V gene TRBV28 combines with J gene TRBJ1-1; D remains ambiguous. Looked up from germline, CDR1 is MDHEN and CDR2 is SYDVKM. With 6 bases removed from V and 2 bases from J, the gap between germline ends came to 7 bases. This CDR3 has 12 amino acids. The CDR3 DNA reads TGTGCCAGCAGATGGCGAAACACTGAAGCTTTCTTT. Translation: CASRWRNTEAFF. Supplemented by reference TRBV28 and TRBJ1-1, the full variable domain reads DVKVTQSSRYLVKRTGEKVFLECVQDMDHENMFWYRQDPGLGLRLIYFSYDVKMKEKGDIPEGYSVSREKKERFSLILESASTNQTSMYLCASRWRNTEAFFGQGTRLTVV.

The table lists this clonotype with many counts. The chain has TRBV4-1 and TRBJ1-1, with 7 bases lining up with TRBD1. Germline assignment: CDR1 MGHRA and CDR2 YSYEKL. The trim removed 0 bases at V and 5 bases at J, leaving 9 bases unmatched. The CDR3 contains 16 residues. The CDR3 nucleotides read TGCGCCAGCAGCCAAGATGACAGGGAAGGATGGACTGAAGCTTTCTTT. Its translation: CASSQDDREGWTEAFF.

The sample holds a few counts of this clonotype. The rearrangement links TRBV12-3 or TRBV12-4 to TRBJ2-1; 8 bases map to TRBD2. Unmatched junction bases numbered 14, after V lost 6 bases and J lost 10 bases. The CDR3 runs 15 residues. CDR3 DNA: TGTGCCAGCAGCCCCCCGGGACTAGGCGTAGGGGAGCAGTTCTTC. It translates to CASSPPGLGVGEQFF.

This clonotype appeared many times. The chain carries TRBV7-2 and TRBJ2-7, with D possibly TRBD2 on 6 matching bases. The ends were cut back, 4 bases at V and 6 bases at J, with 13 bases in the middle. The CDR3 covers 13 residues. The germline V gene encodes CDR1 SGHTA and CDR2 FQGNSA. The CDR3 here is CASSSTGGGEQYF. The CDR3 DNA sequence: TGTGCCAGCAGCTCCACCGGGGGAGGCGAGCAGTACTTC.

Ten or more counts support this clonotype. The chain has TRBV13 and TRBJ2-5; D uncertain. The CDR3 has 13 residues. Trimming stripped 2 bases from V and 5 bases from J, with 9 bases between. Germline CDR1 PRHDT, CDR2 FYEKMQ (reference sequence). The CDR3 is CASSLLVSETQYF. CDR3 coding DNA: TGTGCCAGCAGCTTACTAGTCAGCGAGACCCAGTACTTC. The complete variable domain, with remaining parts taken from reference TRBV13 and TRBJ2-5, reads AAGVIQSPRHLIKEKRETATLKCYPIPRHDTVYWYQQGPGQDPQFLISFYEKMQSDKGSIPDRFSAQQFSDYHSELNMSSLELGDSALYFCASSLLVSETQYFGPGTRLLVL.

This clonotype came up a few times. The J gene is TRBJ2-3, the V gene TRBV5-6; D tentatively reads TRBD1 or TRBD2 (5 bases each). Germline CDR1 reads SGHDT; CDR2 reads YYEEEE. Deletions cut 5 bases from V and 0 bases from J, with 10 bases between. CDR3 length: 14 amino acids. The CDR3 sequence: CASSGDGSTDTQYF. The CDR3 nucleotides read TGTGCCAGCAGTGGGGACGGAAGCACAGATACGCAGTATTTT.

This rearrangement joins TRBV28 to TRBJ2-7; maybe TRBD2 (6 bases). Germline CDR1 and CDR2: MDHEN and SYDVKM. This CDR3 has 15 residues. The germline V and J ends were trimmed by 3 bases and 2 bases, with 14 bases remaining between them. CDR3 sequence reads: CASSFSGGTAYEQYF. The CDR3 bases are TGTGCCAGCAGTTTTTCTGGCGGGACTGCCTACGAGCAGTACTTC.

This clonotype was observed a few times. The chain carries TRBV12-3 or TRBV12-4 and TRBJ2-7, with 9 bases aligning to TRBD2. The CDR3 has 14 amino acids. The V gene end was trimmed by 10 bases and the J gene end by 4 bases; junction bases not matched to a gene: 11. CDR3 in DNA: TGTGCCACCGGGTCTAGCGGGATGGCGTACGAGCAGTACTTC. Translating it yields CATGSSGMAYEQYF.

This clonotype was recorded only once. Given the absence of the conserved phenylalanine or tryptophan at the CDR3 end, a read error is likely. Written as DNA, the CDR3 is TGCAGTGCTGGAGATGGTGGCGGGGGGCAACCCTACGAGCAGTACTCC. Translating it yields CSAGDGGGGQPYEQYS. The gene calls are TRBV20-1 and TRBJ2-7; 8 bases fit TRBD2. The CDR3 spans 16 residues. The germline V gene encodes CDR1 DFQATT and CDR2 SNEGSKA (reference sequence).

This clonotype was counted only a few times. The chain carries TRBV11-2 and TRBJ2-3; D is possibly TRBD2 (6 bases). This CDR3 region has 14 residues. Trimming took off 8 bases at V and 6 bases at J, with 18 bases between the two ends. CDR1 and CDR2 (germline): SGHAT, FQNNGV. CDR3: CASRTVTSPDTQYF. CDR3 nucleotide sequence: TGTGCCAGCCGAACCGTGACTAGTCCGGATACGCAGTATTTT.

This clonotype was observed a few times. The chain combines TRBV12-3 or TRBV12-4 with TRBJ1-2, with 8 bases that match TRBD1. Germline trimming cut 5 bases from V and 4 bases from J; bases unmatched to any gene: 12. The CDR3 length is 16 residues. CDR3 DNA: TGTGCCAGCAGTCTCACCGGACAGGGACGAATCTATGGCTACACCTTC. Translated: CASSLTGQGRIYGYTF.

This chain joins TRBV11-2 and TRBJ1-1; 9 positions agree with TRBD1. The CDR3 contains 17 residues. The J segment lost 3 bases and the V segment lost 5 bases, leaving 13 bases of the junction unmatched. Germline CDR1 SGHAT, CDR2 FQNNGV. CDR3 nucleotide sequence: TGTGCCAGCAGCCCGTCGGGACAGGGTATTGGGTACACTGAAGCTTTCTTT. Translating gives CASSPSGQGIGYTEAFF.

This chain connects TRBV4-1 to TRBJ1-1; D is perhaps TRBD1 (5 bases). The CDR3 covers 17 residues. V lost 0 bases and J 6 bases, leaving 20 bases between the germline ends. CDR1 MGHRA and CDR2 YSYEKL come from the germline V gene. CDR3 sequence (DNA): TGCGCCAGCAGCCAAGAGACCGACTGGCAGGGCAATTCTGAAGCTTTCTTT. Amino acid sequence: CASSQETDWQGNSEAFF.

The sample holds many counts of this clonotype. The V call is TRBV25-1, the J call TRBJ2-7; maybe TRBD1 (5 bases). This CDR3 has 15 residues. Looked up from germline, CDR1 is MGHDK and CDR2 is SYGVNS. Trimming stripped 1 base from V and 0 bases from J, with 10 bases between. Here the CDR3 reads CASSESPGHSYEQYF. In DNA form, the CDR3 reads TGTGCCAGCAGTGAATCCCCAGGGCACTCCTACGAGCAGTACTTC.

In regard to this clonotype: One end of the junction fails to match germline, which may point to a read error. The gene calls are TRBV4-3 and TRBJ2-1; D gene ambiguous. Germline-derived CDR1 and CDR2 are LGHNA and YSLEER. The CDR3 is made up of 13 amino acids. The chain's CDR3 is CAGSQDRYNEQFF. CDR3 sequence (DNA): TGCGCCGGCAGCCAAGATCGGTACAATGAGCAGTTCTTC.